This T cell receptor beta chain was identified in a study of T cell changes during pregnancy in multiple sclerosis. This CDR3 region has 16 residues. Germline assignment: CDR1 SGDLS and CDR2 YYNGEE. V lost 3 bases and J 2 bases, leaving 17 bases between the germline ends. Some clones are missing from TCRdb's copy, which holds only in-frame ones; the method was immunoSEQ multiplex PCR. The profile covers tens of thousands of clones, with approximately 92% appearing a single time and approximately 3% taken by the ten largest. The specimen was CD8+ T cells from peripheral blood mononuclear cells, collected in the third trimester of pregnancy. The receptor comes from a female donor in good health, enrolled as a control in a pregnancy study. The chain is built from TRBV9 and TRBJ1-1, with a possible D match to TRBD1 (6 bases). The CDR3: CASSAAGGGPNTEAFF. The CDR3 DNA follows: TGTGCCAGCAGCGCGGCGGGCGGGGGCCCAAACACTGAAGCTTTCTTT.